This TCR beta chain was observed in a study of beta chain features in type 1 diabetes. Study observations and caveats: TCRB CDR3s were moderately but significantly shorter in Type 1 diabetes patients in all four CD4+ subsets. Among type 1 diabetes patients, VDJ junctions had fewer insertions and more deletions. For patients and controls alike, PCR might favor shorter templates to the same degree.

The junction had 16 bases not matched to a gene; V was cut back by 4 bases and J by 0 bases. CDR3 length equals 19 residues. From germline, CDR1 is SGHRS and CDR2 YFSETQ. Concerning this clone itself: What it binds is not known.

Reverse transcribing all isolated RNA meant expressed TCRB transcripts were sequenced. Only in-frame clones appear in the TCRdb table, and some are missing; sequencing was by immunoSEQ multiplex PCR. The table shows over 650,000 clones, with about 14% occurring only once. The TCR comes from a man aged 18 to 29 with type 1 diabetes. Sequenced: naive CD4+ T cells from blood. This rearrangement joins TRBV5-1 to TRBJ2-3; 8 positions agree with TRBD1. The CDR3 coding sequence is TGCGCCAGCAGCACCAGGGGGCGAGTCGGGGAAATCAGCACAGATACGCAGTATTTT. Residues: CASSTRGRVGEISTDTQYF.